Presented here are 27 T cell receptor beta chains from one specimen sequenced in a study of beta chain features in type 1 diabetes. The isolated RNA, all of it, was reverse transcribed, so expressed TCRB transcripts were what got sequenced. The data were produced by immunoSEQ multiplex PCR, yet TCRdb's version contains in-frame clones alone and is incomplete. There are roughly 140,000 clones in the sample; over 8.5% occur only once, and about 1.9% lies in the top ten. Specimen: central memory CD4+ T cells from blood. The receptors originated from a man aged 18-30 years in good health.

The chain has TRBV12-5 and TRBJ1-1; D is perhaps TRBD1 (5 bases). Trimming shortened V by 7 bases and J by 5 bases, and 14 bases separated the two germline ends. Germline CDR1 is LGHNT and CDR2 is FRNRAP. The CDR3 is made up of 13 amino acids. The CDR3, as DNA: TGTGCTAGTGCCGCGTCGGGGGGAACTGAAGCTTTCTTT. The encoded protein is CASAASGGTEAFF.

The chain combines TRBV27 with TRBJ2-1; weak D call: TRBD1 (5 bases). Between the trimmed V and J ends, which lost 7 bases and 7 bases, there was a span of 17 bases. The CDR3 extends over 14 amino acids. Germline CDR1 reads MNHEY; CDR2 reads SMNVEV (reference sequence). CDR3 sequence reads: CASIAAGSMNEQFF. The CDR3 coding sequence is TGTGCCAGCATTGCGGCAGGGTCAATGAATGAGCAGTTCTTC.

The sample holds many counts of this clone. This chain uses TRBV7-9 with TRBJ2-5; D is possibly TRBD1 (5 bases). Germline lookup yields CDR1 SEHNR and CDR2 FQNEAQ (reference sequence). The CDR3 is 13 residues long. V was clipped by 2 bases and J by 5 bases, with 9 bases between them. The CDR3 is CASSLTTEETQYF. The DNA for the CDR3 is TGTGCCAGCAGCTTAACGACAGAGGAGACCCAGTACTTC.

CDR3 nucleotide sequence: TGTGCCAGCAGCCCCTCCGGTTTGCGTCACAATGAGCAGTTCTTC. As protein: CASSPSGLRHNEQFF. The V gene is TRBV14, the J gene TRBJ2-1; D gene uncertain. Germline V gives CDR1 SGHDN, CDR2 FVKESK. This CDR3 has 15 amino acids. Trimming removed 4 bases at V and 5 bases at J, with 15 bases between.

The table lists this clone with a few counts. The genes are TRBV7-2 and TRBJ1-5; D is ambiguous. The germline CDR1 and CDR2 sequences are SGHTA and FQGNSA. The CDR3 has 14 residues. Trimming took off 4 bases at V and 7 bases at J, with 14 bases between the two ends. In DNA, the CDR3 is TGTGCCAGCAGCTCTGCATCGGGAGGCCAGCCCCAGCATTTT. It yields the protein CASSSASGGQPQHF. The full variable domain, with the rest looked up from reference TRBV7-2 and TRBJ1-5, is GAGVSQSPSNKVTEKGKDVELRCDPISGHTALYWYRQSLGQGLEFLIYFQGNSAPDKSGLPSDRFSAERTGGSVSTLTIQRTQQEDSAVYLCASSSASGGQPQHFGDGTRLSIL.

The V gene is TRBV4-1, the J gene TRBJ2-5; D gene uncertain. This CDR3 has 16 residues. Germline lookup yields CDR1 MGHRA and CDR2 YSYEKL. V was trimmed by 3 bases and J by 2 bases, leaving 16 bases between them. For the CDR3, the DNA is TGCGCCAGCAGCCAGTCCGGCGGCTGGGTACAAGAGACCCAGTACTTC. As protein: CASSQSGGWVQETQYF.

This chain joins TRBV10-3 and TRBJ2-1, with 11 positions matching TRBD2. The CDR3 loop spans 17 amino acids. The V segment lost 0 bases and the J segment 2 bases; nucleotides outside the gene matches: 3. Germline V gene lookup returns CDR1 ENHRY and CDR2 SYGVKD. The CDR3 nucleotides are TGTGCCATCAGTGAGTCGGCTAGCGGGAGGACCTACAATGAGCAGTTCTTC. The encoded protein is CAISESASGRTYNEQFF.

Many counts were recorded for this clone. The V and J genes are TRBV19 and TRBJ2-3, with 8 bases matching TRBD1. This CDR3 has 15 amino acids. V was clipped by 5 bases and J by 4 bases; unmatched bases: 8. Germline V gene lookup returns CDR1 LNHDA and CDR2 SQIVND (reference sequence). DNA of the CDR3: TGTGCCAGTAGTCCCAGGACAGGGTGGTCAGATACGCAGTATTTT. This translates into CASSPRTGWSDTQYF.

This clone was counted between two and nine times. The chain carries TRBV7-2 and TRBJ2-7; D possibly uses TRBD1 or TRBD2 (5 bases each). Germline V gene data show CDR1 as SGHTA and CDR2 as FQGNSA. This CDR3 has 14 amino acids. V was clipped by 4 bases and J by 6 bases, with 16 bases between them. The CDR3 reads CASSSGRTTAEQYF. DNA for the CDR3: TGTGCCAGCAGCTCGGGACGGACAACCGCCGAGCAGTACTTC. Together with reference TRBV7-2 and TRBJ2-7, the CDR3 gives the full variable domain: GAGVSQSPSNKVTEKGKDVELRCDPISGHTALYWYRQSLGQGLEFLIYFQGNSAPDKSGLPSDRFSAERTGGSVSTLTIQRTQQEDSAVYLCASSSGRTTAEQYFGPGTRLTVT.

In this sample, this clone turned up a few times. V usage is TRBV19 and J usage is TRBJ1-3; the D gene is possibly TRBD1 (6 bases). The CDR3 is 15 amino acids. Looked up from germline, CDR1 is LNHDA and CDR2 is SQIVND (reference sequence). V lost 4 bases to trimming and J lost 0 bases, with 10 bases between them. CDR3 protein: CASSRQESSGNTIYF. The CDR3 nucleotides are TGTGCCAGTAGTAGACAGGAAAGCTCTGGAAACACCATATATTTT.

In this sample, this clone turned up a few times. The chain has TRBV7-6 and TRBJ2-5; TRBD2 might be the D (6 bases). Germline values: CDR1 SGHVS, CDR2 FNYEAQ. V dropped 1 base and J dropped 4 bases, with 13 bases sitting between them. The CDR3 extends over 15 amino acids. CDR3 sequence: CASSLDRGSRETQYF. DNA for the CDR3: TGTGCCAGCAGCTTAGATCGGGGGTCGAGAGAGACCCAGTACTTC.

This clone was seen only a few times. The chain couples TRBV30 to TRBJ1-1; D is possibly TRBD1 (6 bases). The V gene lost 4 bases and the J gene lost 3 bases, with 15 bases spanning the gap. This CDR3 comprises 14 residues. Germline CDR1 is GTSNPN and CDR2 is SVGIG (reference sequence). CDR3 residues: CAWTGRDTYTEAFF. The CDR3 DNA reads as TGTGCCTGGACCGGCCGGGACACGTACACTGAAGCTTTCTTT.

This chain joins TRBV5-6 and TRBJ1-1; D gene unclear. V lost 0 bases and J lost 4, with 1 base in between. Per the germline V gene, CDR1 is SGHDT and CDR2 is YYEEEE. The CDR3 contains 11 residues. CDR3 residues: CASSLGTEAFF. CDR3 coding DNA: TGTGCCAGCAGCTTGGGCACTGAAGCTTTCTTT.

J is TRBJ2-1 and V is TRBV15, with 9 bases that match TRBD2. CDR3 length: 15 amino acids. Germline CDR1 is LNHNV and CDR2 is YYDKDF (reference sequence). With V trimmed by 2 bases and J by 7 bases, 6 bases remained unmatched. The CDR3 DNA sequence: TGTGCCACCAGCAGACCGGCGGGAGGGAGGAATGAGCAGTTCTTC. It specifies CATSRPAGGRNEQFF.

This clone has a handful of counts. The J gene is TRBJ1-1, the V gene TRBV5-6, with TRBD1 as a possible D gene (5 bases). In germline, CDR1 is SGHDT, CDR2 YYEEEE. CDR3 length: 15 amino acids. V dropped 4 bases and J dropped 3 bases, with 16 bases sitting between them. As DNA, the CDR3 is TGTGCCAGCAGCCGCTGGGGCAGGGTGGACACTGAAGCTTTCTTT. Residues: CASSRWGRVDTEAFF.

This clone was detected a few times. The V call is TRBV28, the J call TRBJ1-2; 10 nucleotides match TRBD1. CDR3 length: 12 residues. Trimming removed 7 bases from V and 6 bases from J; junction bases left unmatched: 2. The germline V gene encodes CDR1 MDHEN and CDR2 SYDVKM. The DNA for the CDR3 is TGTGCCAGCACAGGGACAGGGGATGGCTACACCTTC. Its translation: CASTGTGDGYTF.

The chain links TRBV6-5 to TRBJ2-7; no reliable D call. This CDR3 is 11 amino acids long. Trimming stripped 5 bases from V and 2 bases from J, with 4 bases between. The V gene's germline CDR1 is MNHEY and CDR2 SVGAGI. The CDR3 loop is CASSTPYEQYF. The CDR3 DNA reads as TGTGCCAGCAGTACACCCTACGAGCAGTACTTC.

The V and J genes are TRBV28 and TRBJ2-5, with D unclear. TRBJ2-7 explains the end of the DNA better; the J call may be wrong. Germline V lookup: CDR1 MDHEN, CDR2 SYDVKM. This CDR3 is built from 12 residues. The chain's CDR3 is CASSLPLYEQYF. The CDR3 DNA follows: TGTGCCAGCAGTTTACCTCTCTACGAGCAGTACTTC.

This clone was detected a few times. The genes are TRBV2 and TRBJ1-5; D not resolved. The CDR3 consists of 14 residues. Per germline, CDR1 SNHLY and CDR2 FYNNEI. V was cut by 4 bases and J by 2 bases, with 9 bases left in between. CDR3 nucleotide sequence: TGTGCCAGCAGTGTCGGCAGAGGCAATCAGCCCCAGCATTTT. This codes for CASSVGRGNQPQHF.

This clone was detected a few times. The chain links TRBV4-1 to TRBJ2-6; D unclear. Trimming stripped 2 bases from V and 1 base from J, with 9 bases between. Germline lookup yields CDR1 MGHRA and CDR2 YSYEKL. This CDR3 is built from 16 residues. DNA for the CDR3: TGCGCCAGCAGCCAATCCGCAAGGTCTGGGGCCAACGTCCTGACTTTC. Translation gives CASSQSARSGANVLTF.

CDR3 in amino acids: CATRTGVNTGELFF. The CDR3 DNA sequence: TGTGCCACGAGGACAGGAGTTAACACCGGGGAGCTGTTTTTT. The chain carries TRBV19 and TRBJ2-2, with 7 bases identical to TRBD1. The length of the CDR3 is 14 residues. CDR1 LNHDA and CDR2 SQIVND come from the germline V gene (reference sequence). Unmatched junction bases numbered 7, after V lost 10 bases and J lost 2 bases.

A few counts support this clone. This sequence joins TRBV29-1 and TRBJ2-5, with D possibly being TRBD2 (7 bases). Trimming removed 2 bases at V and 4 bases at J, with 11 bases between. Germline lookup yields CDR1 SQVTM and CDR2 ANQGSEA. The CDR3 length is 13 residues. The CDR3 protein is CSVERGGAETQYF. As DNA, the CDR3 is TGCAGCGTTGAAAGGGGGGGCGCAGAGACCCAGTACTTC. Full variable domain (remainder filled in from reference TRBV29-1 and TRBJ2-5): SAVISQKPSRDICQRGTSLTIQCQVDSQVTMMFWYRQQPGQSLTLIATANQGSEATYESGFVIDKFPISRPNLTFSTLTVSNMSPEDSSIYLCSVERGGAETQYFGPGTRLLVL.

The V gene is TRBV9, the J gene TRBJ2-3, with D possibly TRBD2 on 6 matching bases. Germline V gene sequence: CDR1 SGDLS, CDR2 YYNGEE. This CDR3 is built from 13 residues. Trimming removed 4 bases at V and 8 bases at J, with 14 bases between. The CDR3 bases are TGTGCCAGCAGCCCCCCGTCGGGGGTTACGCAGTATTTT. Amino acids: CASSPPSGVTQYF.

The rearrangement links TRBV29-1 to TRBJ2-7, with TRBD1 identical over 10 bases. The germline V gene has CDR1 SQVTM and CDR2 ANQGSEA. The CDR3 sequence is 13 residues long. The V gene end was trimmed by 4 bases and the J gene end by 5 bases; junction bases not matched to a gene: 5. CDR3 nucleotides: TGCAGCGTTGCTTGGGACAGGGGCCACGAGCAGTACTTC. It is translated as CSVAWDRGHEQYF.

This clone was counted at least ten times. V usage is TRBV11-1 and J usage is TRBJ1-5; D might be TRBD1 (5 bases). V shed 5 bases and J shed 0 bases, with 11 bases lying between them. CDR1 and CDR2 (germline): SGHAT, FQDESV (reference sequence). This CDR3 comprises 15 residues. CDR3 sequence (DNA): TGTGCCAGCAGCCTCGACAGCAATAGCAATCAGCCCCAGCATTTT. It yields the protein CASSLDSNSNQPQHF.

J is TRBJ1-5 and V is TRBV4-2, with 8 nucleotides matching TRBD1. Germline values: CDR1 LGHNA, CDR2 YNFKEQ. There are 14 residues in the CDR3. Unmatched junction bases numbered 5, after V lost 8 bases and J lost 2 bases. The CDR3 sequence is CASGSGQGNQPQHF. The CDR3 DNA is TGTGCCAGCGGCTCGGGACAGGGCAATCAGCCCCAGCATTTT.

This clone was picked up a small number of times. The rearrangement links TRBV9 to TRBJ2-5; TRBD1 might be the D (6 bases). This CDR3 has 13 residues. Germline V gene data show CDR1 as SGDLS and CDR2 as YYNGEE. With 0 bases removed from V and 4 bases from J, the gap between germline ends came to 7 bases. CDR3 amino acids: CASSVEQGETQYF. In DNA, the CDR3 is TGTGCCAGCAGCGTAGAACAGGGAGAGACCCAGTACTTC.